This entry lists 17 T cell receptor beta chains sequenced from one sample in a study of T cell changes during pregnancy in multiple sclerosis. Some clones are missing from TCRdb's copy, which holds only in-frame ones; the method was immunoSEQ multiplex PCR. The table shows some 40,000 clones, with 92% occurring only once. This material consisted of CD4+ T cells from peripheral blood mononuclear cells, taken in the third trimester of pregnancy. Source of these receptors: a female donor with multiple sclerosis, enrolled in a pregnancy study.

This chain links TRBV19 with TRBJ1-1, with TRBD1 matching 11 bases. Germline V gives CDR1 LNHDA, CDR2 SQIVND (reference sequence). V trimming: 5 bases; J trimming: 6 bases; junction bases outside the gene matches: 5. The CDR3 loop spans 14 amino acids. The CDR3 nucleotides are TGTGCCAGTAGTCCCGGACAGGGGGCCTCTGAAGCTTTCTTT. Translation gives CASSPGQGASEAFF.

This chain uses TRBV28 with TRBJ1-4; D remains ambiguous. V lost 1 base to trimming and J lost 0 bases, with 9 bases between them. The length of the CDR3 is 16 residues. The germline CDR1 and CDR2 sequences are MDHEN and SYDVKM. CDR3 region: CASSLSGSATNEKLFF. As DNA, the CDR3 is TGTGCCAGCAGTTTATCGGGATCTGCAACTAATGAAAAACTGTTTTTT.

This clone was detected once. The chain employs TRBV12-5 and TRBJ1-3; a possible D gene is TRBD1 (6 bases). The CDR3 is made up of 18 amino acids. Germline assignment: CDR1 LGHNT and CDR2 FRNRAP. Deletions cut 6 bases from V and 0 bases from J, with 21 bases between. The chain's CDR3 is CASGLPLKTGLSGNTIYF. As DNA, the CDR3 is TGTGCTAGTGGACTCCCCCTCAAGACAGGCCTCTCTGGAAACACCATATATTTT.

The rearrangement joins TRBV5-6 to TRBJ2-3, with 8 bases identical to TRBD1. V was pared by 1 base and J by 4 bases, with 11 bases of the junction left unmatched. Germline V gene sequence: CDR1 SGHDT, CDR2 YYEEEE. This CDR3 comprises 17 residues. CDR3 region: CASSLTRTGYVPDTQYF. The DNA for the CDR3 is TGTGCCAGCAGCTTGACCCGGACAGGGTATGTGCCAGATACGCAGTATTTT.

The rearrangement joins TRBV14 to TRBJ2-7, with 11 bases matching TRBD2. This CDR3 is built from 13 residues. CDR1 is SGHDN, CDR2 FVKESK, per germline. V dropped 5 bases and J dropped 6; count of bases not matched to a gene: 3. CDR3 in DNA: TGTGCCAGCAGCAGACTAGCGGGATTCGAGCAGTACTTC. Translation gives CASSRLAGFEQYF.

V usage is TRBV7-2 and J usage is TRBJ1-2; 7 bases match TRBD1. There are 16 residues in the CDR3. Germline V gene data show CDR1 as SGHTA and CDR2 as FQGNSA. The J segment lost 8 bases and the V segment lost 1 base, leaving 13 bases of the junction unmatched. CDR3 residues: CASSLDVAGGNRGYTF. CDR3 DNA sequence: TGTGCCAGCAGCTTAGACGTGGCAGGGGGGAATCGAGGCTACACCTTC.

This clone was recorded only once. The chain has TRBV28 and TRBJ2-5, with 16 bases fitting TRBD2. The CDR3 spans 17 residues. Germline lookup yields CDR1 MDHEN and CDR2 SYDVKM. J gave up 1 base and V 5 bases, and 4 bases lay outside the gene matches. CDR3 region: CASSIGTSGRAQETQYF. DNA for the CDR3: TGTGCCAGCAGTATAGGGACTAGCGGGAGGGCCCAAGAGACCCAGTACTTC.

This chain connects TRBV6-1 to TRBJ2-7, with TRBD2 identical over 7 bases. The CDR3 consists of 14 residues. Germline V gene lookup returns CDR1 MNHNS and CDR2 SASEGT. Trimming cost V 6 bases and J 7 bases; bases outside gene matches: 12. The CDR3 region has the DNA TGTGCCAGCAGCTTGAGACTAGCCGGGGAGGAGCAGTACTTC. This gives the protein CASSLRLAGEEQYF.

This sequence joins TRBV10-3 and TRBJ1-4; 7 bases map to TRBD1. Germline V gene data show CDR1 as ENHRY and CDR2 as SYGVKD. The CDR3 consists of 14 residues. Unmatched junction bases numbered 5, after V lost 5 bases and J lost 5 bases. CDR3 nucleotide sequence: TGTGCCATCAGTCCGACAGGGACAAATGAAAAACTGTTTTTT. As protein: CAISPTGTNEKLFF.

The V and J genes are TRBV10-2 and TRBJ1-3, with 7 bases fitting TRBD1. Germline values: CDR1 WSHSY, CDR2 SAAADI. The CDR3 length is 14 residues. Trimming removed 5 bases from V and 4 bases from J; junction bases left unmatched: 5. The CDR3 sequence is CASSQTGPGNTIYF. In nucleotides, the CDR3 is TGCGCCAGCAGTCAGACAGGGCCAGGAAACACCATATATTTT.

The genes are TRBV28 and TRBJ2-2; maybe TRBD2 (5 bases). V gave up 9 bases and J gave up 2 bases, with 13 bases separating them. Germline assignment: CDR1 MDHEN and CDR2 SYDVKM. The CDR3 has 14 residues. Here the CDR3 reads CASHGRLNTGELFF. The DNA for the CDR3 is TGTGCCAGTCATGGACGACTAAACACCGGGGAGCTGTTTTTT.

Only one count was recorded for this clone. This chain connects TRBV6-6 to TRBJ2-7; possibly TRBD1 for D (5 bases). There are 13 residues in the CDR3. V was pared by 4 bases and J by 5 bases, with 12 bases between. CDR1 MNHNY and CDR2 SVGAGI come from the germline V gene (reference sequence). CDR3 DNA: TGTGCCAGCAGTTCGCAGGGTTTGAACGAGCAGTACTTC. The encoded protein is CASSSQGLNEQYF.

The chain has TRBV5-1 and TRBJ2-5; 12 positions agree with TRBD1. Germline assignment: CDR1 SGHRS and CDR2 YFSETQ. J lost 5 bases, V lost 4 bases, and 6 bases had no gene match. This CDR3 is 15 amino acids long. The CDR3 reads CASSPGQGAAETQYF. In DNA, the CDR3 is TGCGCCAGCAGCCCGGGACAGGGGGCGGCGGAGACCCAGTACTTC.

V usage is TRBV2 and J usage is TRBJ2-1; tentative D call: TRBD1 (5 bases). Trimming removed 8 bases from V and 0 bases from J, with 17 bases in between. The germline V gene encodes CDR1 SNHLY and CDR2 FYNNEI. The CDR3 is made up of 16 amino acids. The CDR3 protein is CASQGVTFISYNEQFF. DNA of the CDR3: TGTGCCAGCCAAGGGGTGACATTTATCTCCTACAATGAGCAGTTCTTC.

J is TRBJ2-6 and V is TRBV25-1, with no clear D. CDR3 length: 18 residues. In germline, CDR1 is MGHDK, CDR2 SYGVNS. V lost 2 bases and J lost 3, with 17 bases in between. CDR3 loop: CASSEVGPWVGGANVLTF. CDR3 nucleotide sequence: TGTGCCAGCAGTGAAGTTGGGCCATGGGTGGGTGGGGCCAACGTCCTGACTTTC.

J is TRBJ2-2 and V is TRBV5-5; the D gene is possibly TRBD2 (7 bases). Germline-derived CDR1 and CDR2 are SGHKS and YYEKEE (reference sequence). Trimming removed 4 bases at V and 2 bases at J, with 15 bases between. This CDR3 is 16 amino acids long. The CDR3 loop is CASSRGAGANTGELFF. CDR3 bases: TGTGCCAGCAGCCGGGGGGCAGGTGCTAACACCGGGGAGCTGTTTTTT.

The V gene is TRBV6-1, the J gene TRBJ1-5; TRBD1 agrees at 9 bases. The J segment lost 5 bases and the V segment lost 1 base, leaving 6 bases of the junction unmatched. The CDR3 totals 16 residues. Germline values: CDR1 MNHNS, CDR2 SASEGT. The CDR3 DNA sequence: TGTGCCAGCAGTGAAGTGGGGGGACAGGGTGATCAGCCCCAGCATTTT. Translating it yields CASSEVGGQGDQPQHF.